The clone carrying this T cell receptor beta chain has a handful of counts. The table came from immunoSEQ multiplex PCR; TCRdb's copy has only in-frame clones and leaves some out. The table includes 150,000 or so clones, around 90% detected once. CDR3 length equals 13 residues. The ends were cut back, 6 bases at V and 7 bases at J, with 15 bases in the middle. CDR1 is KGHSH and CDR2 is LQKENI in the germline V gene. The sample belongs to a study of control samples from healthy donors and cancer patients. The sequence was collected from a man aged 25-40 years in good health. The rearrangement links TRBV18 to TRBJ1-1; D is uncertain. Material: blood. Here the CDR3 reads CASSPGPRSEAFF. In nucleotides, the CDR3 is TGTGCCAGCTCCCCCGGGCCACGCAGTGAAGCTTTCTTT.